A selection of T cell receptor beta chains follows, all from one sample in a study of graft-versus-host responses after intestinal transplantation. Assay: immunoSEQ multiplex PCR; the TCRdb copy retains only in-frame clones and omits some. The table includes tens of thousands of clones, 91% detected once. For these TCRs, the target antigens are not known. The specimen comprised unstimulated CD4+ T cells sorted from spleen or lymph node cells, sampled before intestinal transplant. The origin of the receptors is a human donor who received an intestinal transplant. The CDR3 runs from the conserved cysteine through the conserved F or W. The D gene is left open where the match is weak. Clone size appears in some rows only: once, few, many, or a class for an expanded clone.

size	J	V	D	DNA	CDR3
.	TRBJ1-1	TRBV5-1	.	TGCGCCAGCAGCTTGAGGGGTGACACTGAAGCTTTCTTT	CASSLRGDTEAFF
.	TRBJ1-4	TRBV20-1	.	TGCAGTGCTGCGGGCCGGCGGGAACTGTTTTTT	CSAAGRRELFF
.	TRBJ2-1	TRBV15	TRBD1	TGTGCCACCAGCAGAGACCATCCAGGGGGCTTGGATGAGCAGTTCTTC	CATSRDHPGGLDEQFF
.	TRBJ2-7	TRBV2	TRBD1	TGTGCCAGCAGAAGGGGGACAGCCTACGAGCAGTACTTC	CASRRGTAYEQYF
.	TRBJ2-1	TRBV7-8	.	TGTGCCAGCAGCTTATCTCCAATCAGGGGTCCGAGAGAGCAGTTCTTC	CASSLSPIRGPREQFF
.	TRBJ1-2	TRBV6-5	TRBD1	TGTGCCAGCAGTTCTCCCAGGGGGGCCCACTATGGCTACACCTTC	CASSSPRGAHYGYTF
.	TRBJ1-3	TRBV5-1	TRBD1	TGCGCCAGCAGCTTGACCGGGACAGCCTTTCACTCTGGAAACACCATATATTTT	CASSLTGTAFHSGNTIYF
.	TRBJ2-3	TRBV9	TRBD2	TGTGCCAGCAGCGTTCTTAGCGGGGTCACAGATACGCAGTATTTT	CASSVLSGVTDTQYF
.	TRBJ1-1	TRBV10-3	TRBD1	TGTGCCATCAGCCGGGACAGCCTTGAAGCTTTCTTT	CAISRDSLEAFF
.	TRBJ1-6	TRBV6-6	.	TGTGCCAGCAGTTCCGTCCGTCCCTATAATTCACCCCTCCACTTT	CASSSVRPYNSPLHF
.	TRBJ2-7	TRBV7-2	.	TGTGCCACCTCGTTCAGGCCAGTGAGCTCCTACGAGCAGTACTTC	CATSFRPVSSYEQYF
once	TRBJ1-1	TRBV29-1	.	TGCAGCGTTGTGTGGGGCAGAGAAGCTTTCTTT	CSVVWGREAFF
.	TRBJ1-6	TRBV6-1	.	TGTGCCAGCAGTGAAGGAGGGAATTCACCCCTCCACTTT	CASSEGGNSPLHF
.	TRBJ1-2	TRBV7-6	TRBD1	TGTGCCAGCAGCTCTATTGGACAGGGACTTTATGGCTACACCTTC	CASSSIGQGLYGYTF
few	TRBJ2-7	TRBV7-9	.	TGTGCCAGCAGGGCGGACAGCTACGAGCAGTACTTC	CASRADSYEQYF
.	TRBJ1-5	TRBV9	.	TGTGCCAGCAGCGTAGGACCGGGGAGCAATCAGCCCCAGCATTTT	CASSVGPGSNQPQHF
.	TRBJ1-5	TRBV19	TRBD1	TGTGCCAGTAGTGGGGACAGGGGTTATAGCAATCAGCCCCAGCATTTT	CASSGDRGYSNQPQHF
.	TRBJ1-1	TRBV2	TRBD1	TGTGCCAGCAGCGAGAGACAGGGGATGAGGACTGAAGCTTTCTTT	CASSERQGMRTEAFF
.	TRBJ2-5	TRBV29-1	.	TGCAGCGTTCACGGGGGCCAAGAGACCCAGTACTTC	CSVHGGQETQYF
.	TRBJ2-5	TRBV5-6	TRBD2	TGTGCCAGCAGCCTCGGGGGGGCCCAGTACTTC	CASSLGGAQYF
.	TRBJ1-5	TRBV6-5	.	TGTGCCAGCAGTTACCAGGGGCCGAATCAGCCCCAGCATTTT	CASSYQGPNQPQHF
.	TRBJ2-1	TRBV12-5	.	TGTGCTAGTGGTTTGGTAATGGCGGCCAGGGAGGACTACAATGAGCAGTTCTTC	CASGLVMAAREDYNEQFF
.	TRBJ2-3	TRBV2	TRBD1	TGTGCCAGCAGTGTGGGCAGGGGGCGGCTTACAGATACGCAGTATTTT	CASSVGRGRLTDTQYF
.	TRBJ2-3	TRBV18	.	TGTGCCAGCTCACCATATCAGGGTAGGGGAGATACGCAGTATTTT	CASSPYQGRGDTQYF
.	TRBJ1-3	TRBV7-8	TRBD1	TGTGCCAGCAGCTTAGCCGGACAGGGGAGGGGTGGAAACACCATATATTTT	CASSLAGQGRGGNTIYF
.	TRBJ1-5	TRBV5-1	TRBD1	TGCGCCAGCAGCATACAGGGGTTAGGCAATCAGCCCCAGCATTTT	CASSIQGLGNQPQHF
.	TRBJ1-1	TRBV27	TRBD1	TGTGCCAGCAGTTCCTGGACAGGGAACACTGAAGCTTTCTTT	CASSSWTGNTEAFF
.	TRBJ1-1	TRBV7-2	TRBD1	TGTGCCAGCAGCTCCAGGGGGCTCTTGAACACTGAAGCTTTCTTT	CASSSRGLLNTEAFF
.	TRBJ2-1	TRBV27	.	TGTGCCAGCAGTTTGAAGGCGGGGGCCTCCTACAATGAGCAGTTCTTC	CASSLKAGASYNEQFF
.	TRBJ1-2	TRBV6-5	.	TGTGCCAGCAGTTACTCGAGAAGCGGAGCTAACTATGGCTACACCTTC	CASSYSRSGANYGYTF
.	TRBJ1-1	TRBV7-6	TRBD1	TGTGCCAGCAGCGGACAGGGAGAAACTGAAGCTTTCTTT	CASSGQGETEAFF
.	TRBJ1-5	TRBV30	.	TGTGCCTGGAGTACAAAAGATAATCAGCCCCAGCATTTT	CAWSTKDNQPQHF
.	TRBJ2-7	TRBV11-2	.	TGTGCCAGCAGCCAGGGTCAGCGCGAGCAGTACTTC	CASSQGQREQYF
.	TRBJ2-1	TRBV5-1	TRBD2	TGCGCCAGCAGCCCACCGCCTAGCGGGGGGTTTCATGAGCAGTTCTTC	CASSPPPSGGFHEQFF
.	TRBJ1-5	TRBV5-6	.	TGTGCCAGCAGCTTGGCCGGGGAGGGGCCCGTGCAGCCCCAGCATTTT	CASSLAGEGPVQPQHF
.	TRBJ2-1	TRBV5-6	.	TGTGCCAGCACTGACTTCCACAATGAGCAGTTCTTC	CASTDFHNEQFF
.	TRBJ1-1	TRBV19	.	TGTGCCAGTAGTGCGTTCAGGGGAACTGAAGCTTTCTTT	CASSAFRGTEAFF
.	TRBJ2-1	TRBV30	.	TGTGCCTGCCTCCGGGAAGCCGTCTACAATGAGCAGTTCTTC	CACLREAVYNEQFF
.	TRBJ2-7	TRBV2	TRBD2	TGTGCCAGCAGGGATCTAGCGGGGGTCTCCTACGAGCAGTACTTC	CASRDLAGVSYEQYF
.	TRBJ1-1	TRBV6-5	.	TGTGCCAGCAGTTACTCGTTCCGCCAGGACACTGAAGCTTTCTTT	CASSYSFRQDTEAFF
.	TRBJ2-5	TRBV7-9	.	TGTGCCAGCAGCTTTCATTTGGAGACCCAGTACTTC	CASSFHLETQYF
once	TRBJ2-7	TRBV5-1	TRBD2	TGCGCCAGCAGCCTTACAGGACTAGCGGGGGGGTCTGGCTACGAGCAGTACTTC	CASSLTGLAGGSGYEQYF
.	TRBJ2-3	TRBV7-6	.	TGTGCCAGCAGGGACACTGTGGATACGCAGTATTTT	CASRDTVDTQYF
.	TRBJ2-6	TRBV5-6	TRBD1	TGTGCCAGCAGCAGCCAAGACAGGGCAGCTGGGGCCAACGTCCTGACTTTC	CASSSQDRAAGANVLTF
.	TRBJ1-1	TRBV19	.	TGTGCCAGTACCAGGAGCGGGGGTATGAACACTGAAGCTTTCTTT	CASTRSGGMNTEAFF
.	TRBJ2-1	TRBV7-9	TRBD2	TGTGCCAGCAGCTTTAGCGGGGGGGTATTAGATGAGCAGTTCTTC	CASSFSGGVLDEQFF
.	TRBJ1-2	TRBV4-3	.	TGCGCCAGCAGCCAAGAGGGGGGGCCTTATGGCTACACCTTC	CASSQEGGPYGYTF
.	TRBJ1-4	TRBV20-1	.	TGCAGTGCTACGAATGAAAAACTGTTTTTT	CSATNEKLFF
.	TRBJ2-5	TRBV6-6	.	TGTGCCAGCAGTTACCTGGAGGGGGCATTAGAGACCCAGTACTTC	CASSYLEGALETQYF
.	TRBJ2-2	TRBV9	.	TGTGCCAGCAGCGTAGCGGGGTCGGGGGAGCTGTTTTTT	CASSVAGSGELFF
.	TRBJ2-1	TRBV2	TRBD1	TGTGCCAGCGCAGGACAGGGGCCGCAATCCTACAATGAGCAGTTCTTC	CASAGQGPQSYNEQFF
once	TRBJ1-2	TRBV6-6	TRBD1	TGTGCCAGCAGCCAACCGGAGGGGGCCTATGGCTACACCTTC	CASSQPEGAYGYTF
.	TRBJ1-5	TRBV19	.	TGTGCCAGTAGTATATGGGGCAGGGGCAATCAGCCCCAGCATTTT	CASSIWGRGNQPQHF
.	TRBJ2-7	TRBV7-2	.	TGTGCCAGCAGCACCAGCTCCTACGAGCAGTACTTC	CASSTSSYEQYF
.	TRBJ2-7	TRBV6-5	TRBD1	TGTGCCAGCAGTTTCACTCTGCTAGGGACAGGCCACGAGCAGTACTTC	CASSFTLLGTGHEQYF
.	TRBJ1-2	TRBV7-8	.	TGTGCCAGCAGCTCCGCCCGGACAGCCATCTATGGCTACACCTTC	CASSSARTAIYGYTF
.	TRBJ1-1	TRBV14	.	TGTGCCAGCTCCCGACTTATGAACACTGAAGCTTTCTTT	CASSRLMNTEAFF